Following are 20 T cell receptor beta chains from one sample sequenced in a study of T cell repertoires and HLA-DP antigens. Produced via immunoSEQ multiplex PCR; TCRdb's table is partial and in-frame only. The table lists roughly 110,000 clones, approximately 92% of them singletons. Their cognate antigens are unknown. Input material: CD4+ T cells from PBMCs. The receptors here all came from a woman younger than 30 in good health and CMV-seronegative.

V usage is TRBV25-1 and J usage is TRBJ1-6; possibly TRBD1 for D (6 bases). The V and J ends lost 5 bases and 5 bases respectively, with 13 bases between them. The CDR3 consists of 15 residues. Germline V CDR1 and CDR2: MGHDK, SYGVNS. CDR3 region: CASSRETGHNSPLHF. CDR3 DNA: TGTGCCAGCAGTCGAGAGACAGGCCATAATTCACCCCTCCACTTT. Together with reference TRBV25-1 and TRBJ1-6, the CDR3 gives the full variable domain: EADIYQTPRYLVIGTGKKITLECSQTMGHDKMYWYQQDPGMELHLIHYSYGVNSTEKGDLSSESTVSRIRTEHFPLTLESARPSHTSQYLCASSRETGHNSPLHFGNGTRLTVT.

The chain has TRBV18 and TRBJ2-3, with 9 bases fitting TRBD1. There are 16 residues in the CDR3. Germline assignment: CDR1 KGHSH and CDR2 LQKENI. Trimming took 2 bases from V and 2 from J; bases not matched to a gene: 5. CDR3 in DNA: TGTGCCAGCTCACCATCGGGACAGGGAACCACAGATACGCAGTATTTT. Residues: CASSPSGQGTTDTQYF.

The chain is built from TRBV5-4 and TRBJ1-2; no clear D. The germline gives CDR1 SGHNT, CDR2 YYREEE (reference sequence). The ends were cut back, 1 base at V and 6 bases at J, with 10 bases in the middle. The CDR3 has 13 residues. CDR3 bases: TGTGCCAGCAGCTTGTGGAGGGATGATGGCTACACCTTC. This gives the protein CASSLWRDDGYTF.

CDR3 loop: CAWSIGPSGGIYEQYF. Written as DNA, the CDR3 is TGTGCCTGGTCCATCGGCCCGTCGGGAGGGATTTACGAGCAGTACTTC. The rearrangement links TRBV30 to TRBJ2-7; 8 bases fit TRBD2. CDR1 and CDR2 from the germline V gene are GTSNPN and SVGIG (reference sequence). This CDR3 spans 16 amino acids. V shed 5 bases, J shed 4 bases, and the junction held 16 bases outside the gene matches.

The chain links TRBV30 to TRBJ1-5, with D hard to call. Trimming shortened V by 1 base and J by 0 bases, and 13 bases separated the two germline ends. Germline loops: CDR1 GTSNPN, CDR2 SVGIG (reference sequence). The CDR3 is 16 amino acids. The CDR3 loop reads CAWSAGSTYSNQPQHF. CDR3 nucleotides: TGTGCCTGGAGTGCCGGAAGCACTTATAGCAATCAGCCCCAGCATTTT.

This chain connects TRBV9 to TRBJ2-3; perhaps TRBD1 as D (5 bases). Between the trimmed V and J ends, which lost 4 bases and 3 bases, there was a span of 9 bases. Looked up from germline, CDR1 is SGDLS and CDR2 is YYNGEE. This CDR3 region has 13 residues. Here the CDR3 DNA reads TGTGCCAGCAGCCTGAAGGGGACAGATACGCAGTATTTT. Its protein is CASSLKGTDTQYF.

The V and J genes are TRBV5-4 and TRBJ2-7; 7 bases are shared with TRBD2. The junction had 3 bases not matched to a gene; V was cut back by 0 bases and J by 3 bases. Looked up from germline, CDR1 is SGHNT and CDR2 is YYREEE (reference sequence). This CDR3 spans 14 amino acids. CDR3 region: CASSLGGRNYEQYF. The CDR3, as DNA: TGTGCCAGCAGCTTGGGCGGGAGAAACTACGAGCAGTACTTC.

The rearrangement links TRBV28 to TRBJ2-2; perhaps TRBD1 as D (6 bases). Germline V gives CDR1 MDHEN, CDR2 SYDVKM. This CDR3 is built from 17 residues. Trimming cost V 4 bases and J 1 base, with 16 bases left between them. CDR3 bases: TGTGCCAGCAGTTCTAAACTCGGGACAAAGAACACCGGGGAGCTGTTTTTT. Translation: CASSSKLGTKNTGELFF.

Regarding this clone: Germline and junction disagree at one end, which may indicate a read error. This chain uses TRBV27 with TRBJ1-5; no clear D. Per germline, CDR1 MNHEY and CDR2 SMNVEV (reference sequence). This CDR3 is built from 11 residues. CDR3 sequence reads: CASSSSQPQHF. The CDR3 DNA reads as TGTGCCAGCAGTAGCAGTCAGCCCCAGCATTTT.

This clone turned up a few times. The rearrangement joins TRBV2 to TRBJ1-5; no clear D. The CDR3 spans 13 residues. Trimming took 7 bases from V and 1 from J, leaving 8 bases between them. Germline CDR1 reads SNHLY; CDR2 reads FYNNEI. CDR3 sequence reads: CASNVVSNQPQHF. Here the CDR3 DNA reads TGTGCCAGCAACGTGGTAAGCAATCAGCCCCAGCATTTT.

The chain recombines TRBV5-1 with TRBJ2-5; possibly TRBD2 for D (6 bases). Trimming removed 1 base from V and 4 bases from J, with 11 bases in between. Germline V lookup: CDR1 SGHRS, CDR2 YFSETQ. This CDR3 contains 14 residues. The CDR3 protein is CASSLNSGGETQYF. DNA for the CDR3: TGCGCCAGCAGCTTGAATAGCGGAGGAGAGACCCAGTACTTC.

The chain uses TRBV11-2 and TRBJ2-5, with TRBD2 as a possible D gene (7 bases). This CDR3 is built from 15 residues. The V end lost 0 bases, the J end lost 5 bases, and 13 bases lay between the germline ends. Looked up from germline, CDR1 is SGHAT and CDR2 is FQNNGV. The CDR3 loop is CASSLDGRGGETQYF. CDR3 DNA sequence: TGTGCCAGCAGCTTAGATGGCAGGGGAGGGGAGACCCAGTACTTC.

V gene TRBV2 combines with J gene TRBJ2-1; tentatively, D is TRBD1 (5 bases). Germline V lookup: CDR1 SNHLY, CDR2 FYNNEI. Trimming shortened V by 3 bases and J by 0 bases, and 9 bases separated the two germline ends. The length of the CDR3 is 15 residues. This chain's CDR3 is CASSDGRDSYNEQFF. The CDR3 nucleotides are TGTGCCAGCAGTGACGGCAGGGACTCCTACAATGAGCAGTTCTTC.

This chain links TRBV18 with TRBJ2-2; D remains unclear. V lost 2 bases to trimming and J lost 0 bases, with 10 bases between them. Germline CDR1 is KGHSH and CDR2 is LQKENI. This CDR3 contains 16 residues. The CDR3 coding sequence is TGTGCCAGCTCACCAATGGGCCACGCGAACACCGGGGAGCTGTTTTTT. It translates to CASSPMGHANTGELFF.

This chain links TRBV4-1 with TRBJ2-1; D unclear. Trimming removed 2 bases from V and 2 bases from J, with 19 bases in between. This CDR3 comprises 18 residues. CDR1 is MGHRA and CDR2 is YSYEKL in the germline V gene. The CDR3 DNA sequence: TGCGCCAGCAGCCAAAAAACCCCCCTACCAAGGGCCTACAATGAGCAGTTCTTC. Translation gives CASSQKTPLPRAYNEQFF.

The chain links TRBV7-6 to TRBJ2-2; TRBD2 matches at 8 bases. The germline gives CDR1 SGHVS, CDR2 FNYEAQ. Losses at the gene ends were 3 bases for V and 1 base for J; bases not matched to a gene: 4. The CDR3 runs to 16 residues. The CDR3 loop is CASSFVAGGNTGELFF. Written as DNA, the CDR3 is TGTGCCAGCAGCTTTGTGGCGGGGGGGAACACCGGGGAGCTGTTTTTT.

The V gene is TRBV7-2, the J gene TRBJ2-5; D is unclear. The CDR3 has 14 amino acids. V lost 4 bases and J lost 3, with 12 bases in between. Germline V gene lookup returns CDR1 SGHTA and CDR2 FQGNSA. The CDR3 bases are TGTGCCAGCAGCTCCCAACGGGTAAAAGAGACCCAGTACTTC. Amino acid sequence: CASSSQRVKETQYF.

The table lists this clone with a count of one. The rearrangement uses TRBV11-1 and TRBJ1-2, with 7 bases aligning to TRBD1. The J segment lost 2 bases and the V segment lost 5 bases, leaving 11 bases of the junction unmatched. CDR3 length: 16 residues. Germline loops: CDR1 SGHAT, CDR2 FQDESV (reference sequence). Here the CDR3 reads CASSEGAGRRNYGYTF. CDR3 DNA sequence: TGTGCCAGCAGCGAGGGGGCAGGGCGAAGAAACTATGGCTACACCTTC. The full variable domain, its missing parts supplied by reference TRBV11-1 and TRBJ1-2, is EAEVAQSPRYKITEKSQAVAFWCDPISGHATLYWYRQILGQGPELLVQFQDESVVDDSQLPKDRFSAERLKGVDSTLKIQPAELGDSAMYLCASSEGAGRRNYGYTFGSGTRLTVV.

This clone was detected only once. The V call is TRBV18, the J call TRBJ2-3; unclear D gene. Germline assignment: CDR1 KGHSH and CDR2 LQKENI. Between the trimmed V and J ends, which lost 6 bases and 5 bases, there was a span of 12 bases. CDR3 length: 13 residues. CDR3 coding DNA: TGTGCCAGCTCGTCCCCCTGGGGAGATACGCAGTATTTT. Translated: CASSSPWGDTQYF.

The V call is TRBV9, the J call TRBJ2-1, with TRBD1 matching 12 bases. The CDR3 runs 17 residues. The J segment lost 7 bases and the V segment lost 4 bases, leaving 12 bases of the junction unmatched. Per the germline V gene, CDR1 is SGDLS and CDR2 is YYNGEE. Here the CDR3 DNA reads TGTGCCAGCAGCCTCCTAGGGGGACAGGGGGCGCTTAATGAGCAGTTCTTC. It translates to CASSLLGGQGALNEQFF.